Listed below are T cell receptor beta chains from one sample, sequenced in a study of long-term antiretroviral therapy in people with HIV. The assay was immunoSEQ multiplex PCR, and TCRdb's table has in-frame clones only and misses some. The profile shows about 16,000 clones, 76% of them singletons. The specimen comprised unsorted PBMCs, sampled about 2.6 years before starting antiretroviral therapy. The receptors shown here come from a woman between 50 and 59 years old with HIV. CDR3s include the opening cysteine and the closing phenylalanine or tryptophan. A D gene is named only where the DNA matches it firmly. A row's size may be missing; if present it is once, few, many or a size class.

d_call: -; j_call: TRBJ2-2; v_call: TRBV10-2; clone_size: -; cdr3_aa: CASSVTGRTGELFF; cdr3_nt: TGCGCCAGCAGTGTGACAGGCCGCACCGGGGAGCTGTTTTTT
d_call: -; j_call: TRBJ1-5; v_call: TRBV18; clone_size: -; cdr3_aa: CASSPQGLGQPQHF; cdr3_nt: TGTGCCAGCTCACCACAGGGTTTGGGCCAGCCCCAGCATTTT
d_call: -; j_call: TRBJ2-7; v_call: TRBV28; clone_size: once; cdr3_aa: CASSFGGAIGAGEQYF; cdr3_nt: TGTGCCAGCAGTTTCGGAGGGGCGATCGGTGCTGGCGAGCAGTACTTC
d_call: -; j_call: TRBJ2-3; v_call: TRBV6-1; clone_size: -; cdr3_aa: CASTEIPSDTQYF; cdr3_nt: TGTGCCAGCACCGAAATTCCGTCAGATACGCAGTATTTT
d_call: TRBD2; j_call: TRBJ2-7; v_call: TRBV5-4; clone_size: once; cdr3_aa: CASSPTSGASYEQYF; cdr3_nt: TGTGCCAGCAGCCCGACTAGCGGGGCTTCCTACGAGCAGTACTTC
d_call: -; j_call: TRBJ1-1; v_call: TRBV11-1; clone_size: -; cdr3_aa: CASSFWGTEAFF; cdr3_nt: TGTGCCAGCAGCTTTTGGGGCACTGAAGCTTTCTTT
d_call: TRBD1; j_call: TRBJ1-1; v_call: TRBV7-9; clone_size: -; cdr3_aa: CASSPGTGGNTEAFF; cdr3_nt: TGTGCCAGCAGCCCGGGGACAGGGGGCAACACTGAAGCTTTCTTT
d_call: TRBD2; j_call: TRBJ2-3; v_call: TRBV5-1; clone_size: -; cdr3_aa: CASSLSPGLSTDTQYF; cdr3_nt: TGCGCCAGCAGCTTATCTCCGGGACTAAGCACAGATACGCAGTATTTT
d_call: -; j_call: TRBJ2-5; v_call: TRBV7-6; clone_size: few; cdr3_aa: CASSLGGRQETQYF; cdr3_nt: TGTGCCAGCAGCTTAGGAGGGCGCCAAGAGACCCAGTACTTC
d_call: -; j_call: TRBJ2-1; v_call: TRBV5-5; clone_size: -; cdr3_aa: CASSLAAGLDNEQFF; cdr3_nt: TGTGCCAGCAGCTTGGCCGCGGGGCTGGACAATGAGCAGTTCTTC
d_call: -; j_call: TRBJ1-3; v_call: TRBV6-1; clone_size: -; cdr3_aa: CASKESGQNTIYF; cdr3_nt: TGTGCCAGCAAGGAATCCGGTCAAAACACCATATATTTT
d_call: TRBD2; j_call: TRBJ2-3; v_call: TRBV15; clone_size: -; cdr3_aa: CATSGSGGPGDTQYF; cdr3_nt: TGTGCCACCAGCGGGAGCGGGGGGCCGGGAGATACGCAGTATTTT
d_call: -; j_call: TRBJ2-7; v_call: TRBV4-1; clone_size: once; cdr3_aa: CASSQEGSGAYEQYF; cdr3_nt: TGCGCCAGCAGCCAAGAGGGGTCCGGAGCCTACGAGCAGTACTTC
d_call: -; j_call: TRBJ1-5; v_call: TRBV10-2; clone_size: -; cdr3_aa: CASRMPGANQPQHF; cdr3_nt: TGCGCCAGCAGGATGCCAGGGGCCAATCAGCCCCAGCATTTT
d_call: -; j_call: TRBJ1-3; v_call: TRBV9; clone_size: -; cdr3_aa: CASSVGTISSGNTIYF; cdr3_nt: TGTGCCAGCAGCGTAGGAACCATTAGCTCTGGAAACACCATATATTTT
d_call: -; j_call: TRBJ1-6; v_call: TRBV7-6; clone_size: -; cdr3_aa: CASSPLPSYNSPLHF; cdr3_nt: TGTGCCAGCAGCCCCCTTCCCTCCTATAATTCACCCCTCCACTTT
d_call: TRBD1; j_call: TRBJ1-1; v_call: TRBV7-9; clone_size: -; cdr3_aa: CASSSGQPTEAFF; cdr3_nt: TGTGCCAGCAGCTCGGGACAGCCCACTGAAGCTTTCTTT
d_call: TRBD2; j_call: TRBJ2-1; v_call: TRBV7-9; clone_size: -; cdr3_aa: CASSLLGTSGGTPFF; cdr3_nt: TGTGCCAGCAGCTTATTGGGGACTAGCGGGGGGACTCCGTTCTTC
d_call: TRBD2; j_call: TRBJ2-7; v_call: TRBV7-8; clone_size: -; cdr3_aa: CASSLIAGASQQYF; cdr3_nt: TGTGCCAGCAGCTTAATAGCGGGGGCCTCTCAGCAGTACTTC
d_call: TRBD1; j_call: TRBJ1-1; v_call: TRBV5-1; clone_size: -; cdr3_aa: CASSFQGDTEAFF; cdr3_nt: TGCGCCAGCAGCTTTCAGGGGGACACTGAAGCTTTCTTT
d_call: -; j_call: TRBJ1-2; v_call: TRBV9; clone_size: few; cdr3_aa: CASNRGVYGYTF; cdr3_nt: TGTGCCAGCAACCGTGGAGTTTATGGCTACACCTTC
d_call: -; j_call: TRBJ1-1; v_call: TRBV18; clone_size: -; cdr3_aa: CASSPLENTEAFF; cdr3_nt: TGTGCCAGCTCACCATTAGAGAACACTGAAGCTTTCTTT
d_call: TRBD1; j_call: TRBJ1-2; v_call: TRBV27; clone_size: -; cdr3_aa: CASSSPQGAGGYTF; cdr3_nt: TGTGCCAGCAGTTCCCCCCAGGGGGCGGGGGGCTACACCTTC
d_call: TRBD2; j_call: TRBJ2-1; v_call: TRBV9; clone_size: -; cdr3_aa: CASSLRTSGGRDNEQFF; cdr3_nt: TGTGCCAGCAGCTTAAGGACTAGCGGGGGGAGGGACAATGAGCAGTTCTTC
d_call: -; j_call: TRBJ2-3; v_call: TRBV19; clone_size: few; cdr3_aa: CASSGSGVAYTDTQYF; cdr3_nt: TGTGCCAGTAGTGGTAGCGGAGTAGCTTACACAGATACGCAGTATTTT
d_call: -; j_call: TRBJ2-5; v_call: TRBV27; clone_size: once; cdr3_aa: CASSSDQRETQYF; cdr3_nt: TGTGCCAGCAGTTCTGACCAAAGAGAGACCCAGTACTTC
d_call: TRBD1; j_call: TRBJ1-5; v_call: TRBV28; clone_size: once; cdr3_aa: CASSRQGLNQPQHF; cdr3_nt: TGTGCCAGCAGCCGACAGGGGTTGAATCAGCCCCAGCATTTT
d_call: -; j_call: TRBJ1-3; v_call: TRBV30; clone_size: once; cdr3_aa: CAWSVPLRGLVGNTIYF; cdr3_nt: TGTGCCTGGAGTGTCCCCCTCAGGGGCCTCGTGGGAAACACCATATATTTT
d_call: TRBD2; j_call: TRBJ2-3; v_call: TRBV14; clone_size: -; cdr3_aa: CASSLALAGGQYF; cdr3_nt: TGTGCCAGCAGCCTAGCTCTAGCGGGGGGGCAGTATTTT
d_call: -; j_call: TRBJ1-1; v_call: TRBV9; clone_size: -; cdr3_aa: CASSGDGTEAFF; cdr3_nt: TGTGCCAGCAGCGGGGACGGCACTGAAGCTTTCTTT
d_call: -; j_call: TRBJ2-1; v_call: TRBV7-2; clone_size: -; cdr3_aa: CASSLVEWGATYNEQFF; cdr3_nt: TGTGCCAGCAGCTTAGTCGAGTGGGGGGCTACCTACAATGAGCAGTTCTTC
d_call: -; j_call: TRBJ2-5; v_call: TRBV6-7; clone_size: -; cdr3_aa: CASKVGVRETQYF; cdr3_nt: TGTGCCAGCAAGGTTGGGGTGAGAGAGACCCAGTACTTC
d_call: -; j_call: TRBJ1-3; v_call: TRBV5-6; clone_size: -; cdr3_aa: CASTAVLGGDSGNTIYF; cdr3_nt: TGTGCCAGCACCGCCGTCTTGGGGGGGGACTCTGGAAACACCATATATTTT
d_call: -; j_call: TRBJ1-3; v_call: TRBV7-6; clone_size: -; cdr3_aa: CASSWGRPSGNTIYF; cdr3_nt: TGTGCCAGCAGCTGGGGACGTCCCTCTGGAAACACCATATATTTT
d_call: -; j_call: TRBJ1-4; v_call: TRBV7-9; clone_size: -; cdr3_aa: CASSQNPGGEYEKLFF; cdr3_nt: TGTGCCAGCAGCCAAAACCCCGGGGGGGAATATGAAAAACTGTTTTTT
d_call: -; j_call: TRBJ2-2; v_call: TRBV5-1; clone_size: -; cdr3_aa: CASSQQQGSGTGELFF; cdr3_nt: TGCGCCAGCAGCCAGCAACAGGGATCGGGCACCGGGGAGCTGTTTTTT
d_call: -; j_call: TRBJ1-2; v_call: TRBV2; clone_size: few; cdr3_aa: CASSEVLIDTYGYTF; cdr3_nt: TGTGCCAGCAGTGAAGTGTTGATAGACACATATGGCTACACCTTC
d_call: -; j_call: TRBJ2-3; v_call: TRBV28; clone_size: -; cdr3_aa: CASRSLRDIRTDTQYF; cdr3_nt: TGTGCCAGCAGGTCCCTCCGGGACATCCGCACAGATACGCAGTATTTT
d_call: -; j_call: TRBJ1-3; v_call: TRBV30; clone_size: -; cdr3_aa: CAWSGLGFGNTIYF; cdr3_nt: TGTGCCTGGAGTGGACTAGGTTTTGGAAACACCATATATTTT
d_call: TRBD2; j_call: TRBJ2-3; v_call: TRBV5-1; clone_size: few; cdr3_aa: CASSLAPSGGADTQYF; cdr3_nt: TGCGCCAGCAGCTTGGCCCCCAGCGGGGGGGCAGATACGCAGTATTTT
d_call: TRBD1; j_call: TRBJ1-5; v_call: TRBV7-9; clone_size: -; cdr3_aa: CASSNTQGASYQPQHF; cdr3_nt: TGTGCCAGCAGCAACACTCAGGGGGCTTCGTATCAGCCCCAGCATTTT
d_call: -; j_call: TRBJ1-6; v_call: TRBV7-2; clone_size: few; cdr3_aa: CASSLRLQGRSPLHF; cdr3_nt: TGTGCCAGCAGCTTACGTCTGCAGGGGAGATCACCCCTCCACTTT
d_call: -; j_call: TRBJ2-3; v_call: TRBV5-6; clone_size: -; cdr3_aa: CASSLLTGGATDTQYF; cdr3_nt: TGTGCCAGCAGCTTGTTAACAGGGGGGGCCACAGATACGCAGTATTTT
d_call: -; j_call: TRBJ2-6; v_call: TRBV2; clone_size: -; cdr3_aa: CASTILQGSGANVLTF; cdr3_nt: TGTGCCAGCACCATCCTACAGGGCTCTGGGGCCAACGTCCTGACTTTC
d_call: -; j_call: TRBJ2-5; v_call: TRBV7-9; clone_size: -; cdr3_aa: CASSLASGAQETQYF; cdr3_nt: TGTGCCAGCAGCTTAGCGTCGGGGGCCCAAGAGACCCAGTACTTC
d_call: TRBD2; j_call: TRBJ2-4; v_call: TRBV11-3; clone_size: -; cdr3_aa: CASSTGTSNIQYF; cdr3_nt: TGTGCCAGCAGCACCGGGACTAGCAACATTCAGTACTTC
d_call: -; j_call: TRBJ2-3; v_call: TRBV6-6; clone_size: -; cdr3_aa: CASSRDKDTQYF; cdr3_nt: TGTGCCAGCAGTAGGGACAAAGATACGCAGTATTTT
d_call: -; j_call: TRBJ1-5; v_call: TRBV7-8; clone_size: few; cdr3_aa: CASSQADRSNQPQHF; cdr3_nt: TGTGCCAGCAGCCAGGCGGACCGTAGCAATCAGCCCCAGCATTTT
d_call: -; j_call: TRBJ1-4; v_call: TRBV5-1; clone_size: few; cdr3_aa: CASSFGGGEKLFF; cdr3_nt: TGCGCCAGCAGCTTCGGGGGAGGTGAAAAACTGTTTTTT
d_call: TRBD1; j_call: TRBJ2-2; v_call: TRBV30; clone_size: -; cdr3_aa: CAWIPGTGLTGELFF; cdr3_nt: TGTGCCTGGATACCCGGGACAGGGCTCACCGGGGAGCTGTTTTTT
d_call: TRBD1; j_call: TRBJ1-2; v_call: TRBV11-2; clone_size: once; cdr3_aa: CASSAQGGHYGYTF; cdr3_nt: TGTGCCAGCAGCGCACAGGGGGGACACTATGGCTACACCTTC
d_call: -; j_call: TRBJ2-7; v_call: TRBV27; clone_size: -; cdr3_aa: CASSSFSTPSYEQYF; cdr3_nt: TGTGCCAGCAGTTCCTTCTCTACACCCTCCTACGAGCAGTACTTC
d_call: -; j_call: TRBJ1-1; v_call: TRBV5-1; clone_size: -; cdr3_aa: CASSLNSQATVAFF; cdr3_nt: TGCGCCAGCAGCTTAAATTCACAGGCGACAGTAGCTTTCTTT
d_call: -; j_call: TRBJ1-1; v_call: TRBV6-5; clone_size: -; cdr3_aa: CASSSRRVWGVTEAFF; cdr3_nt: TGTGCCAGCAGTTCACGCAGGGTCTGGGGGGTCACTGAAGCTTTCTTT
d_call: -; j_call: TRBJ2-1; v_call: TRBV5-6; clone_size: -; cdr3_aa: CASSLQAGLSYNEQFF; cdr3_nt: TGTGCCAGCAGCTTGCAAGCGGGCCTATCCTACAATGAGCAGTTCTTC